This T cell receptor (beta chain) comes out of a study of radiotherapy plus CTLA-4 blockade in lung cancer. Here immunoSEQ multiplex PCR was the method, and the copy in TCRdb shows in-frame clones only, minus some. The table records 75,000 to 100,000 clones, almost 90% of them present only once. Regarding the study as a whole: Response was reportedly best predicted by early blood T cell clone dynamics, with interferon-beta.

The CDR3 runs to 15 residues. Trimming pared 3 bases from V and 7 bases from J, leaving 15 bases between. Per the germline V gene, CDR1 is MGHDK and CDR2 is SYGVNS. This clone was observed once. Its antigen is undetermined. V and J are TRBV25-1 and TRBJ1-4, with D possibly TRBD1 on 5 matching bases. This clonotype was sampled from a human donor with non-small cell lung cancer that progressed on radiotherapy plus ipilimumab. Sequences were derived from peripheral blood, sampled from a patient treated with radiotherapy plus ipilimumab. The CDR3 DNA is TGTGCCAGCAGTGAGCCCAGGAGCGGGGGTGAAAAACTGTTTTTT. This sequence encodes CASSEPRSGGEKLFF.